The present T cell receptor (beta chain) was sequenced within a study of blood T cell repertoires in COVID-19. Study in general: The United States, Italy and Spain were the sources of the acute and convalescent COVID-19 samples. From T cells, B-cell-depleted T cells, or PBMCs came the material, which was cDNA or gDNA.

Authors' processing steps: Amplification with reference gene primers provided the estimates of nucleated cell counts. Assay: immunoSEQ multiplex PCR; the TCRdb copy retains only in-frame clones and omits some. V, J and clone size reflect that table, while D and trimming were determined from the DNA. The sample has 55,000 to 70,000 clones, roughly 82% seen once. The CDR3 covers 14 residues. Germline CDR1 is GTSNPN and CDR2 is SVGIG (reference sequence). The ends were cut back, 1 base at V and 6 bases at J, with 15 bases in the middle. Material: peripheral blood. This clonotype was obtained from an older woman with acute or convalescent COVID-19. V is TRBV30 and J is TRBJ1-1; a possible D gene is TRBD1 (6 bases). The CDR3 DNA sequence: TGTGCCTGGAGTGGGAGAAGGGGGAAGGCTGAAGCTTTCTTT. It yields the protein CAWSGRRGKAEAFF.